The sequence of this T cell receptor (beta chain) was determined in a study of cytomegalovirus exposure and HLA in healthy donors. PCR amplification relied on 60 Vbeta primers (plus 13 Jbeta primers). Some clones are missing from TCRdb's copy, which holds only in-frame ones; the method was immunoSEQ multiplex PCR. Found here are about 190,000 clones, approximately 87% of them singletons; the top ten hold roughly 1.3%. The sample comprised PBMCs. This receptor was identified in a man aged 25 to 45 in good health and CMV-seronegative.

This CDR3 is CASSQTSGSRDTQYF. CDR3 coding DNA: TGTGCCAGCAGCCAGACTAGCGGGAGTCGGGATACGCAGTATTTT. The rearrangement uses TRBV7-6 and TRBJ2-3, with 12 bases identical to TRBD2. This CDR3 comprises 15 residues. V shed 5 bases, J shed 6 bases, and the junction held 6 bases outside the gene matches. Germline CDR1 is SGHVS and CDR2 is FNYEAQ. Combining the CDR3 with reference TRBV7-6 and TRBJ2-3 gives the whole variable domain GAGVSQSPRYKVTKRGQDVALRCDPISGHVSLYWYRQALGQGPEFLTYFNYEAQQDKSGLPNDRFSAERPEGSISTLTIQRTEQRDSAMYRCASSQTSGSRDTQYFGPGTRLTVL.